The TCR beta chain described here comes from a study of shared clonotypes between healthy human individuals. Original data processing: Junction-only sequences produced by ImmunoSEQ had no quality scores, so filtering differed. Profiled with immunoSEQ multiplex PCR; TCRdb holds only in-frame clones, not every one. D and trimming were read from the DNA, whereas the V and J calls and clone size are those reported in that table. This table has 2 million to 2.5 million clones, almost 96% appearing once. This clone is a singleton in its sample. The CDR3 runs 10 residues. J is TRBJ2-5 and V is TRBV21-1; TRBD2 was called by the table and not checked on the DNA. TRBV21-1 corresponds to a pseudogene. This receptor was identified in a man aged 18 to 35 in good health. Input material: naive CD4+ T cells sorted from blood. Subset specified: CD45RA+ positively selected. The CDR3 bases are TGTGCCAGGGGGGGAGAGACCCAGTACTTC. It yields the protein CARGGETQYF.